This TCR beta chain was captured by sequencing in a study of cytomegalovirus exposure and HLA in healthy donors. Study-level background: Membership in the Caucasian-associated ancestry cluster was found for 81% of nearly 400 genotyped donors.

PCR employed 60 Vbeta and 13 Jbeta primers. The assay was immunoSEQ multiplex PCR, and TCRdb's table has in-frame clones only and misses some. Of some 140,000 clones detected, about 75% appear once; the ten largest clones hold more than 1.1%. This receptor was obtained from a woman aged 40 to 55 in good health and CMV-seronegative. Sequences were obtained from PBMCs.

The CDR3 loop is CASTRGQSDYGYTF. The CDR3 coding sequence is TGCGCCAGCACCCGGGGACAATCGGACTATGGCTACACCTTC. The chain carries TRBV23-1 and TRBJ1-2; the D gene is possibly TRBD1 (6 bases). TRBV23-1 is reported as an ORF; its role is uncertain. There are 14 residues in the CDR3. The V and J ends lost 7 bases and 3 bases respectively, with 15 bases between them.